Shown below are 29 T cell receptor beta chains from a single sample sequenced in a study of T cells in Graves' hyperthyroidism and ophthalmopathy. Amplified TCR beta CDR3 regions came from RNA transcripts. Initially, a first-round RT-PCR of the TCR CDR3 employed the HTBI primer set. A single record per CDR3 protein comes from TCRdb applying MiXCR to the multiplex PCR reads. The table lists fewer than 350,000 distinct CDR3 sequences, around 20% of them singletons, with about 50% in the top ten. Specimen: blood. Every receptor here comes from a woman aged 45-65 years with Graves' hyperthyroidism.

Ten or more counts support this clonotype. This chain joins TRBV28 and TRBJ1-5, with D tentatively TRBD1 (6 bases). CDR1 and CDR2 (germline): MDHEN, SYDVKM. V was pared by 5 bases and J by 1 base, with 12 bases between. The CDR3 sequence is 15 residues long. This chain's CDR3 is CASSLVGTSNQPQHF. The CDR3 nucleotides read TGTGCCAGCAGTCTTGTAGGGACAAGCAATCAGCCCCAGCATTTT. The whole variable domain, filled in from reference TRBV28 and TRBJ1-5, reads DVKVTQSSRYLVKRTGEKVFLECVQDMDHENMFWYRQDPGLGLRLIYFSYDVKMKEKGDIPEGYSVSREKKERFSLILESASTNQTSMYLCASSLVGTSNQPQHFGDGTRLSIL.

This clonotype showed up many times. This sequence joins TRBV11-3 and TRBJ2-7, with a possible D match to TRBD2 (5 bases). Germline V gene lookup returns CDR1 SGHNT and CDR2 YENEEA. The CDR3 has 15 residues. V lost 0 bases and J lost 2, with 11 bases in between. Here the CDR3 reads CASSLDRNSAYEQYF. The DNA for the CDR3 is TGTGCCAGCAGCTTAGATCGAAATAGCGCCTACGAGCAGTACTTC.

The V and J genes are TRBV18 and TRBJ1-4; TRBD1 agrees at 8 bases. This CDR3 comprises 14 residues. Germline V gives CDR1 KGHSH, CDR2 LQKENI. After removal of 5 bases from V and 7 bases from J, the junction contained 6 bases not matched to a gene. As DNA, the CDR3 is TGTGCCAGCTCATCCGGGACAGGTCTTGAAAAACTGTTTTTT. This sequence encodes CASSSGTGLEKLFF.

There are many counts of this clonotype. The DNA for the CDR3 is TGTGCCAGCAGGGGCGAGGTGGAGACCCAGTACTTC. Its translation is CASRGEVETQYF. The V and J genes are TRBV28 and TRBJ2-5; no reliable D call. CDR1 MDHEN and CDR2 SYDVKM come from the germline V gene. This CDR3 is built from 12 residues. The V end was cut by 6 bases, the J end by 5 bases, with 10 bases between.

The chain uses TRBV6-1 and TRBJ1-1, with D hard to call. The germline V gene has CDR1 MNHNS and CDR2 SASEGT. CDR3 length equals 13 residues. The V gene lost 6 bases and the J gene lost 2 bases, with 10 bases spanning the gap. This CDR3 is CASRLGGNTEAFF. CDR3 coding DNA: TGTGCCAGCAGGCTGGGCGGAAACACTGAAGCTTTCTTT.

This clonotype showed up many times. This chain links TRBV7-6 with TRBJ2-3, with TRBD2 identical over 9 bases. The CDR3 runs 16 residues. The germline V gene has CDR1 SGHVS and CDR2 FNYEAQ. J gave up 4 bases and V 1 base, and 6 bases lay outside the gene matches. CDR3 region: CASSLGAGGGADTQYF. In DNA, the CDR3 is TGTGCCAGCAGCTTAGGAGCGGGGGGAGGAGCAGATACGCAGTATTTT.

This clonotype was counted only a few times. The chain has TRBV20-1 and TRBJ2-5; weak D call: TRBD1 (5 bases). This CDR3 spans 14 amino acids. V lost 1 base and J 5 bases, leaving 14 bases between the germline ends. The germline V gene has CDR1 DFQATT and CDR2 SNEGSKA (reference sequence). Here the CDR3 reads CSARGQTHRETQYF. For the CDR3, the DNA is TGCAGTGCTAGAGGACAGACACATAGGGAGACCCAGTACTTC.

This chain links TRBV7-6 with TRBJ2-1, with 10 bases that match TRBD2. Germline CDR1 reads SGHVS; CDR2 reads FNYEAQ. The CDR3 spans 15 residues. The ends lost 4 bases at V and 4 bases at J; junction bases unmatched: 4. The CDR3 spells CASSYGLAVYNEQFF. DNA for the CDR3: TGTGCCAGCAGCTACGGACTAGCGGTGTACAATGAGCAGTTCTTC.

The chain joins TRBV5-5 to TRBJ1-2; 8 nucleotides match TRBD1. The CDR3 has 17 amino acids. Trimming cost V 5 bases and J 2 bases; bases outside gene matches: 14. Germline CDR1 is SGHKS and CDR2 is YYEKEE (reference sequence). CDR3 loop: CASSSTSRDRMNYGYTF. The CDR3 DNA sequence: TGTGCCAGCAGTTCTACAAGCCGGGACAGGATGAACTATGGCTACACCTTC.

This clonotype was counted ten times or more. The CDR3 loop is CASSARTLLNEQFF. The DNA of the CDR3 is TGTGCCAGCAGCGCTCGGACCCTCCTTAATGAGCAGTTCTTC. The chain recombines TRBV3-1 with TRBJ2-1; D is unclear. The germline V and J ends were trimmed by 5 bases and 7 bases, with 15 bases remaining between them. Germline CDR1 and CDR2: LGHDT and YNNKEL (reference sequence). The CDR3 runs to 14 residues.

The chain links TRBV24-1 to TRBJ2-1; TRBD2 aligns across 7 bases. Germline CDR1 is KGHDR and CDR2 is SFDVKD. The ends lost 2 bases at V and 0 bases at J; junction bases unmatched: 6. This CDR3 is 17 amino acids long. DNA for the CDR3: TGTGCCACCAGTGATTCCGGGACTAACGTCTCCTACAATGAGCAGTTCTTC. Its protein product is CATSDSGTNVSYNEQFF.

CDR3 sequence: CASSYQGVTEAFF. The DNA for the CDR3 is TGTGCCAGCAGTTACCAGGGTGTCACTGAAGCTTTCTTT. The chain links TRBV5-4 to TRBJ1-1, with D possibly being TRBD1 (5 bases). This CDR3 region has 13 residues. In germline, CDR1 is SGHNT, CDR2 YYREEE (reference sequence). Between the trimmed V and J ends, which lost 5 bases and 4 bases, there was a span of 12 bases.

This clonotype was observed at least ten times. V usage is TRBV28 and J usage is TRBJ1-1; D is unclear. Trimming removed 6 bases from V and 6 bases from J, with 20 bases in between. CDR1 and CDR2 (germline): MDHEN, SYDVKM. The CDR3 is 15 residues long. This chain's CDR3 is CASSPGYPGGSEAFF. The CDR3 DNA is TGTGCCAGCAGCCCGGGGTACCCGGGAGGGTCTGAAGCTTTCTTT. Full variable domain (missing parts from reference TRBV28 and TRBJ1-1): DVKVTQSSRYLVKRTGEKVFLECVQDMDHENMFWYRQDPGLGLRLIYFSYDVKMKEKGDIPEGYSVSREKKERFSLILESASTNQTSMYLCASSPGYPGGSEAFFGQGTRLTVV.

There are many counts of this clonotype. V gene TRBV11-2 combines with J gene TRBJ2-7, with D tentatively TRBD1 (5 bases). CDR3 length: 15 amino acids. V was shortened by 2 bases and J by 0 bases, with 11 bases between the two germline ends. Germline-derived CDR1 and CDR2 are SGHAT and FQNNGV. Here the CDR3 DNA reads TGTGCCAGCAGCTTATCAGGGTCTCGCTCCTACGAGCAGTACTTC. Its protein is CASSLSGSRSYEQYF.

This clonotype was seen repeatedly, ten times or more. The chain is built from TRBV20-1 and TRBJ1-3; possibly TRBD1 for D (5 bases). V was clipped by 6 bases and J by 4 bases, with 13 bases between them. Germline CDR1 is DFQATT and CDR2 is SNEGSKA (reference sequence). The CDR3 sequence is 13 residues long. DNA of the CDR3: TGCAGTGCGGACACCTCTCTAGGAAACACCATATATTTT. This encodes CSADTSLGNTIYF.

The table lists this clonotype with many counts. The chain employs TRBV6-1 and TRBJ2-7; D remains unclear. The CDR3 loop spans 12 amino acids. Germline V gene data show CDR1 as MNHNS and CDR2 as SASEGT. V lost 5 bases and J 4 bases, leaving 9 bases between the germline ends. The CDR3 here is CASSFREYEQYF. The CDR3 DNA follows: TGTGCCAGCAGTTTCAGAGAATACGAGCAGTACTTC.

This clonotype was seen repeatedly, ten times or more. At one end, the junction sequence differs from germline, possibly due to a read error. The chain uses TRBV5-1 and TRBJ1-2; D gene unclear. Germline V gene lookup returns CDR1 SGHRS and CDR2 YFSETQ. This CDR3 region has 13 residues. The CDR3 spells CASSPDANYGYTF. CDR3 coding DNA: TGTGCCAGCAGCCCCGATGCTAACTATGGCTACACCTTC.

In its sample, this clonotype was seen many times. This clone may be a read error of a much larger clone one base away. This sequence joins TRBV7-9 and TRBJ2-7; D is uncertain. The CDR3 sequence is 10 residues long. V lost 6 bases, J lost 2 bases, and 2 bases lay in between. Germline V gene sequence: CDR1 SEHNR, CDR2 FQNEAQ (reference sequence). For the CDR3, the DNA is TGTGCCAGCAGTACCTACGAGCAGTACTTC. It codes for CASSTYEQYF. The full variable domain, in which reference TRBV7-9 and TRBJ2-7 provide the parts outside the CDR3, is DTGVSQNPRHKITKRGQNVTFRCDPISEHNRLYWYRQTLGQGPEFLTYFQNEAQLEKSRLLSDRFSAERPKGSFSTLEIQRTEQGDSAMYLCASSTYEQYFGPGTRLTVT.

This clonotype was detected many times. This chain connects TRBV28 to TRBJ1-3; 9 bases align to TRBD1. The CDR3 is made up of 15 amino acids. Trimming removed 6 bases from V and 2 bases from J; junction bases left unmatched: 5. Looked up from germline, CDR1 is MDHEN and CDR2 is SYDVKM. The CDR3 nucleotides read TGTGCCAGCAGCCCCGGGACAGGGACTGGAAACACCATATATTTT. It is translated as CASSPGTGTGNTIYF.

This chain links TRBV5-6 with TRBJ2-3; 7 bases match TRBD1. This CDR3 has 14 amino acids. Looked up from germline, CDR1 is SGHDT and CDR2 is YYEEEE. V gave up 3 bases and J gave up 5 bases; unmatched junction bases: 6. The chain's CDR3 is CASSWNQGVDTQYF. The CDR3 coding sequence is TGTGCCAGCAGCTGGAACCAGGGGGTAGATACGCAGTATTTT.

This clonotype has at least ten counts. The chain has TRBV7-2 and TRBJ1-1; TRBD1 matches 8 bases. CDR1 is SGHTA, CDR2 FQGNSA, per germline. The CDR3 extends over 13 amino acids. Unmatched junction bases numbered 6, after V lost 2 bases and J lost 10 bases. The CDR3, as DNA: TGTGCCAGCAGCTTACTGCAGGGGGCGGTAGCTTTCTTT. Amino acid sequence: CASSLLQGAVAFF.

This clonotype was seen many times. The V call is TRBV11-2, the J call TRBJ2-1; D may be TRBD2 (5 bases). This CDR3 is 12 amino acids long. Germline values: CDR1 SGHAT, CDR2 FQNNGV. V lost 1 base and J lost 10, with 8 bases in between. The CDR3 region is CASSLGGWEQFF. For the CDR3, the DNA is TGTGCCAGCAGCTTAGGAGGGTGGGAGCAGTTCTTC.

The V gene is TRBV27, the J gene TRBJ1-1; perhaps TRBD1 as D (5 bases). Germline V gene data show CDR1 as MNHEY and CDR2 as SMNVEV (reference sequence). Trimming removed 5 bases at V and 3 bases at J, with 16 bases between. There are 15 residues in the CDR3. The CDR3 nucleotides are TGTGCCAGCAGTCGGGACCCAAGCCCTGACACTGAAGCTTTCTTT. Its protein product is CASSRDPSPDTEAFF.

As concerns this clonotype: A read error may be the cause here, since a much bigger clone is one base away. The V gene is TRBV7-2, the J gene TRBJ2-5; TRBD1 matches at 9 bases. This CDR3 region has 14 residues. CDR1 is SGHTA, CDR2 FQGNSA, per germline. This CDR3 reads CAGSHRGLRETQYF. CDR3 coding DNA: TGTGCCGGCAGCCACAGGGGGCTCCGCGAGACCCAGTACTTC.

J is TRBJ2-2 and V is TRBV27; D is possibly TRBD2 (5 bases). The CDR3 is 13 amino acids. CDR1 MNHEY and CDR2 SMNVEV come from the germline V gene (reference sequence). Trimming pared 6 bases from V and 5 bases from J, leaving 10 bases between. CDR3 residues: CASRSRGTGELFF. In nucleotides, the CDR3 is TGTGCCAGCAGGAGCCGAGGGACCGGGGAGCTGTTTTTT.

CDR3 protein: CASSSDREGNQPQHF. The CDR3 DNA follows: TGTGCCAGCAGTTCGGACAGGGAGGGCAATCAGCCCCAGCATTTT. This chain connects TRBV6-1 to TRBJ1-5; 8 positions match TRBD1. The CDR3 contains 15 residues. Germline V gene data show CDR1 as MNHNS and CDR2 as SASEGT. The ends lost 5 bases at V and 2 bases at J; junction bases unmatched: 5.

This clonotype occurred a few times. The V gene is TRBV6-1, the J gene TRBJ1-2; D gene unclear. In germline, CDR1 is MNHNS, CDR2 SASEGT. Trimming took 7 bases from V and 0 from J, leaving 9 bases between them. This CDR3 is 13 amino acids long. CDR3 nucleotide sequence: TGTGCCAGCATCTTGTTCTCTAACTATGGCTACACCTTC. Translated, it gives CASILFSNYGYTF.

Turning to this clonotype: Possible read error: a much larger clone is one base away. This sequence joins TRBV12-3 or TRBV12-4 and TRBJ2-7; D might be TRBD1 (6 bases). The CDR3 runs to 14 residues. The V gene lost 5 bases and the J gene lost 1 base, with 12 bases spanning the gap. CDR3 loop: CASSQQGQSYEQYF. The CDR3 DNA is TGTGCCAGCAGTCAACAGGGTCAGTCCTACGAGCAGTACTTC.

The chain combines TRBV5-4 with TRBJ2-1; D is ambiguous. Trimming removed 5 bases at V and 4 bases at J, with 16 bases between. Germline V CDR1 and CDR2: SGHNT, YYREEE (reference sequence). The CDR3 is 15 residues long. CDR3 DNA: TGTGCCAGCAGTTTAACGCATGAGGTTTACAATGAGCAGTTCTTC. Amino acid sequence: CASSLTHEVYNEQFF.